This T cell receptor beta chain was documented in a study of blood T cell repertoires in COVID-19. Trimming cost V 6 bases and J 6 bases; bases outside gene matches: 14. CDR1 and CDR2 from the germline V gene are SNHLY and FYNNEI. This CDR3 has 16 residues. Study processing details: Amplification of reference gene primers provided the estimated nucleated cell counts. The protocol was immunoSEQ multiplex PCR, while the TCRdb copy is restricted to in-frame clones and leaves out a portion. V, J and clone size reflect that table, while D and trimming were determined from the DNA. The table has tens of thousands of clones, approximately 81% seen once.

This receptor was identified in an older woman with acute or convalescent COVID-19. Sample: peripheral blood. The rearrangement links TRBV2 to TRBJ2-1, with 7 bases matching TRBD1. The CDR3 spells CASSPLRTGKSNEQFF. The CDR3 coding sequence is TGTGCCAGCAGCCCCCTTCGGACAGGCAAAAGCAATGAGCAGTTCTTC.